Below, 5 T cell receptor beta chains from the same sample are listed, as sequenced in a study of cytomegalovirus exposure and HLA in healthy donors (dated 2017 in TCRdb). Preparation of the library involved the immunoSEQ multiplex PCR assay. The multiplex PCR relied on a mix of 60 forward primers for TCR Vbeta segments and 13 reverse primers for TCR Jbeta segments. In TCRdb, the immuneACCESS table is reduced to in-frame sequences with V and J assigned. These tables do not hold every clone; where another copy was compared, an unresolved V gene accounts for under half, and the others remain unexplained. Here the sample has around 180,000 clones; approximately 80% occur a single time. Of the sample, approximately 2% falls within the top ten clones. Sequenced sample: PBMCs. The receptors were sampled from a woman under 30 in good health and CMV-seropositive.

The chain has TRBV11-3 and TRBJ2-3; 7 nucleotides agree with TRBD2. The length of the CDR3 is 15 residues. V dropped 5 bases and J dropped 4; count of bases not matched to a gene: 9. The germline V gene has CDR1 SGHNT and CDR2 YENEEA. The CDR3 sequence: CASSTRGGVPDTQYF. CDR3 sequence (DNA): TGTGCCAGCAGCACACGCGGGGGAGTGCCAGATACGCAGTATTTT. The complete variable domain, with remaining parts taken from reference TRBV11-3 and TRBJ2-3, reads EAGVVQSPRYKIIEKKQPVAFWCNPISGHNTLYWYLQNLGQGPELLIRYENEEAVDDSQLPKDRFSAERLKGVDSTLKIQPAELGDSAVYLCASSTRGGVPDTQYFGPGTRLTVL.

There are a few counts of this clone. The V call is TRBV29-1, the J call TRBJ1-2; D unclear. Trimming left V 3 bases short and J 0 bases short, with 2 bases between. The CDR3 has 11 residues. Per germline, CDR1 SQVTM and CDR2 ANQGSEA. This chain's CDR3 is CSVDTNYGYTF. The CDR3, as DNA: TGCAGCGTTGACACTAACTATGGCTACACCTTC.

The chain has TRBV9 and TRBJ2-1; no clear D. This CDR3 spans 16 amino acids. Germline assignment: CDR1 SGDLS and CDR2 YYNGEE. V lost 1 base and J 0 bases, leaving 11 bases between the germline ends. CDR3 nucleotides: TGTGCCAGCAGCGTAACCAGTCACGTCTCCTACAATGAGCAGTTCTTC. Translation gives CASSVTSHVSYNEQFF. The variable domain in full, with the rest retrieved from reference TRBV9 and TRBJ2-1, is DSGVTQTPKHLITATGQRVTLRCSPRSGDLSVYWYQQSLDQGLQFLIQYYNGEERAKGNILERFSAQQFPDLHSELNLSSLELGDSALYFCASSVTSHVSYNEQFFGPGTRLTVL.

The rearrangement links TRBV20-1 to TRBJ2-3, with D possibly being TRBD1 (6 bases). CDR3 size: 11 residues. The germline V gene has CDR1 DFQATT and CDR2 SNEGSKA (reference sequence). The V end was cut by 4 bases, the J end by 12 bases, with 14 bases between. The DNA of the CDR3 is TGCAGTGCTATGGGGACACGCCGTCAGTATTTT. It translates to CSAMGTRRQYF.

The chain links TRBV19 to TRBJ1-1, with a tentative D call TRBD1 (6 bases). The germline CDR1 and CDR2 sequences are LNHDA and SQIVND (reference sequence). V was shortened by 0 bases and J by 4 bases, with 9 bases between the two germline ends. CDR3 length: 14 amino acids. The CDR3 loop is CASSIDLGGTEAFF. CDR3 DNA sequence: TGTGCCAGTAGTATAGATCTAGGGGGCACTGAAGCTTTCTTT.